Listed below are T cell receptor beta chains from one sample, sequenced in a study of T-cell reconstitution after alpha-beta-depleted transplantation in children. Using its own MiXCR run on the PCR reads, TCRdb lists one record per CDR3 protein. The table has roughly 310,000 distinct CDR3 sequences, approximately 23% seen once; the top ten hold over 9.5%. Sequenced material: PBMCs, mostly from graft donor cells, taken 180 days after TCRalphabeta/CD19-depleted stem cell transplant. The source is a male patient between 5 and 17 years old who had a stem cell transplant for acute lymphoblastic leukemia, so the T cells may come from the graft donor. CDR3s include the opening cysteine and the closing phenylalanine or tryptophan. A D gene is named only where the DNA matches it firmly. Not all rows give a size; the values are once, few, many and, for expanded clones, a class.

TRBV20-1,TRBD2,TRBJ2-1,NA,CSAWTSDNEQFF,TGCAGTGCTTGGACTAGCGACAATGAGCAGTTCTTC
TRBV2,NA,TRBJ1-2,NA,CASSEAAGAGGYGYTF,TGTGCCAGCAGTGAAGCGGCTGGTGCCGGAGGCTATGGCTACACCTTC
TRBV20-1,TRBD1,TRBJ1-3,NA,CSAGDRVDTIYF,TGCAGTGCTGGGGACAGGGTGGACACCATATATTTT
TRBV7-2,NA,TRBJ2-7,NA,CASSLVVGLTTYEQYF,TGTGCCAGCAGCTTAGTGGTGGGACTTACGACCTACGAGCAGTACTTC
TRBV6-1,TRBD2,TRBJ2-7,NA,CASTQLAGRYEQYF,TGTGCCAGCACTCAACTAGCGGGAAGGTACGAGCAGTACTTC
TRBV10-3,NA,TRBJ1-1,few,CAIRPDSGRNTEAFF,TGTGCCATCAGGCCGGACTCAGGTCGGAACACTGAAGCTTTCTTT
TRBV9,NA,TRBJ2-1,NA,CASSPFKGGNEQFF,TGTGCCAGCAGCCCCTTTAAGGGGGGCAATGAGCAGTTCTTC
TRBV14,NA,TRBJ2-7,NA,CASSWEVARSYEQYF,TGTGCCAGCAGCTGGGAAGTAGCGAGGTCCTACGAGCAGTACTTC
TRBV20-1,NA,TRBJ2-7,NA,CSARVAGFYEQYF,TGCAGTGCTAGAGTCGCGGGGTTCTACGAGCAGTACTTC
TRBV9,NA,TRBJ2-7,NA,CASSVGWSSYEQYF,TGTGCCAGCAGCGTAGGTTGGTCCTCCTACGAGCAGTACTTC
TRBV29-1,NA,TRBJ1-2,few,CSVEGDWTALTEGYTF,TGCAGCGTTGAAGGGGACTGGACAGCTCTAACGGAGGGCTACACCTTC
TRBV14,NA,TRBJ2-3,few,CASSQSDFSYSTDTQYF,TGTGCCAGCAGCCAATCCGACTTTTCCTACAGCACAGATACGCAGTATTTT
TRBV5-1,NA,TRBJ2-1,NA,CASSPGRWQALNEQFF,TGCGCCAGCAGCCCGGGGAGGTGGCAGGCTCTCAATGAGCAGTTCTTC
TRBV11-2,TRBD2,TRBJ2-4,NA,CASSLVGLRREGLNQYF,TGTGCCAGCAGCTTAGTAGGGCTTAGAAGAGAGGGACTAAATCAGTACTTC
TRBV5-1,TRBD2,TRBJ2-7,once,CASSSGAWTDGTSGSLYEQYF,TGCGCCAGCAGCTCAGGGGCCTGGACAGATGGGACTAGCGGGAGCTTATACGAGCAGTACTTC
TRBV18,NA,TRBJ2-5,NA,CASSPPQGPRRETQYF,TGTGCCAGCTCACCACCTCAGGGACCTAGGCGGGAGACCCAGTACTTC
TRBV5-1,NA,TRBJ2-1,few,CASSFALSSYNEQFF,TGCGCCAGCAGCTTTGCGTTGAGCTCCTACAATGAGCAGTTCTTC
TRBV9,TRBD2,TRBJ2-3,NA,CASSSWTSGTDTQYF,TGTGCCAGCAGTTCTTGGACTAGCGGCACAGATACGCAGTATTTT
TRBV5-1,NA,TRBJ2-4,NA,CASSLIAGKNIQYF,TGCGCCAGCAGCTTGATCGCGGGAAAGAACATTCAGTACTTC
TRBV5-1,TRBD1,TRBJ2-3,many,CASSRGDRVSSTDTQYF,TGCGCCAGCAGCCGGGGGGACAGGGTCTCTAGCACAGATACGCAGTATTTT
TRBV4-1,NA,TRBJ2-2,NA,CATRANTGELFF,TGCGCCACCAGGGCGAACACCGGGGAGCTGTTTTTT
TRBV20-1,NA,TRBJ1-1,NA,CSGTDPGTEAFF,TGCAGTGGAACAGATCCCGGGACTGAAGCTTTCTTT
TRBV11-3,NA,TRBJ2-3,NA,CASSLAATTRRDTQYF,TGTGCCAGCAGCTTAGCGGCCACTACACGGCGGGATACGCAGTATTTT
TRBV6-5,NA,TRBJ1-3,few,CASSYLRDRSSGNTIYF,TGTGCCAGCAGTTACTTGAGGGACCGTAGCTCTGGAAACACCATATATTTT
TRBV20-1,NA,TRBJ2-7,NA,CSAKGTYREYEQYF,TGCAGTGCCAAAGGGACTTACCGGGAATACGAGCAGTACTTC
TRBV6-1,NA,TRBJ2-7,NA,CASRTRGYEQYF,TGTGCCAGCAGGACTAGAGGGTACGAGCAGTACTTC